These 17 T cell receptor beta chains came from one sample sequenced in a study of primary melanoma T cells and metastatic recurrence. Profiled with immunoSEQ multiplex PCR; TCRdb holds only in-frame clones, not every one. There are just over 850 clones in the sample; more than 75% occur only once, and approximately 9.6% lies in the top ten. The sequencing sample was made of melanoma tumor tissue. These receptors came from a human donor with melanoma.

This rearrangement joins TRBV19 to TRBJ2-6; 7 bases align to TRBD2. Trimming at V came to 2 bases and at J to 0 bases, leaving 7 bases not matched to a gene. Germline CDR1 is LNHDA and CDR2 is SQIVND (reference sequence). The CDR3 consists of 18 residues. Here the CDR3 reads CASSIRSGRGSGANVLTF. As DNA, the CDR3 is TGTGCCAGTAGTATAAGGTCAGGGAGGGGCTCTGGGGCCAACGTCCTGACTTTC.

V and J are TRBV30 and TRBJ2-7; D unclear. The V gene's germline CDR1 is GTSNPN and CDR2 SVGIG (reference sequence). The ends were cut back, 6 bases at V and 4 bases at J, with 13 bases in the middle. There are 12 residues in the CDR3. The CDR3 DNA reads as TGTGCCTGCCAGGAAGGTAGATACGAGCAGTACTTC. This encodes CACQEGRYEQYF.

The chain combines TRBV7-2 with TRBJ2-7; perhaps TRBD1 as D (6 bases). Trimming left V 4 bases short and J 2 bases short, with 9 bases between. This CDR3 is built from 13 residues. Per germline, CDR1 SGHTA and CDR2 FQGNSA. In nucleotides, the CDR3 is TGTGCCAGCAGCTCAGGGGATCCCTACGAGCAGTACTTC. This sequence encodes CASSSGDPYEQYF.

The chain carries TRBV28 and TRBJ2-1; the D gene could be TRBD1 or TRBD2 (5 bases each). The CDR3 has 15 amino acids. With 4 bases removed from V and 6 bases from J, the gap between germline ends came to 16 bases. CDR1 is MDHEN, CDR2 SYDVKM, per germline. DNA for the CDR3: TGTGCCAGCAGTTCTATGCTCTGGGGGAGCAATGAGCAGTTCTTC. Encoded protein: CASSSMLWGSNEQFF.

This clone was picked up a small number of times. V usage is TRBV11-3 and J usage is TRBJ1-2; a weak D match, TRBD1 (5 bases). Germline CDR1 and CDR2: SGHNT and YENEEA. CDR3 length: 14 amino acids. The V and J ends lost 2 bases and 4 bases respectively, with 11 bases between them. CDR3 in amino acids: CASSLQGYGYGYTF. DNA of the CDR3: TGTGCCAGCAGCTTACAGGGTTACGGCTATGGCTACACCTTC. Together with reference TRBV11-3 and TRBJ1-2, the CDR3 gives the full variable domain: EAGVVQSPRYKIIEKKQPVAFWCNPISGHNTLYWYLQNLGQGPELLIRYENEEAVDDSQLPKDRFSAERLKGVDSTLKIQPAELGDSAVYLCASSLQGYGYGYTFGSGTRLTVV.

This clone came up once. The rearrangement joins TRBV6-8 to TRBJ2-3; tentatively, D is TRBD2 (6 bases). The CDR3 loop spans 14 amino acids. V lost 8 bases, J lost 0 bases, and 12 bases lay in between. CDR1 is MNHGY and CDR2 is SAAAGT in the germline V gene. This chain's CDR3 is CASGGRASTDTQYF. In nucleotides, the CDR3 is TGTGCCAGCGGAGGGAGAGCTAGCACAGATACGCAGTATTTT.

This rearrangement joins TRBV6-8 to TRBJ2-7; weak D call: TRBD2 (6 bases). With 4 bases removed from V and 7 bases from J, the gap between germline ends came to 17 bases. Looked up from germline, CDR1 is MNHGY and CDR2 is SAAAGT. The CDR3 is made up of 14 amino acids. Here the CDR3 reads CASSLNAGSWEQYF. As DNA, the CDR3 is TGTGCCAGCAGTTTAAACGCGGGGAGTTGGGAGCAGTACTTC.

V gene TRBV28 combines with J gene TRBJ2-4; possibly TRBD1 or TRBD2 for D (7 bases each). Per germline, CDR1 MDHEN and CDR2 SYDVKM. The ends were cut back, 6 bases at V and 0 bases at J, with 15 bases in the middle. The CDR3 covers 16 residues. CDR3 amino acids: CASRGGTALAKNIQYF. In nucleotides, the CDR3 is TGTGCCAGCAGGGGAGGGACAGCTCTAGCCAAAAACATTCAGTACTTC.

The chain links TRBV19 to TRBJ1-1; D not resolved. The CDR3 has 15 residues. Germline V CDR1 and CDR2: LNHDA, SQIVND (reference sequence). V was trimmed by 0 bases and J by 0 bases, leaving 8 bases between them. DNA of the CDR3: TGTGCCAGTAGTATAGAGGGCATCATGAACACTGAAGCTTTCTTT. Amino acids: CASSIEGIMNTEAFF. The complete variable domain, with remaining parts taken from reference TRBV19 and TRBJ1-1, reads DGGITQSPKYLFRKEGQNVTLSCEQNLNHDAMYWYRQDPGQGLRLIYYSQIVNDFQKGDIAEGYSVSREKKESFPLTVTSAQKNPTAFYLCASSIEGIMNTEAFFGQGTRLTVV.

The chain uses TRBV11-3 and TRBJ2-5, with a tentative D call TRBD2 (5 bases). The CDR3 sequence is 15 residues long. Trimming left V 6 bases short and J 4 bases short, with 18 bases between. The V gene's germline CDR1 is SGHNT and CDR2 YENEEA. DNA for the CDR3: TGTGCCAGCAGTTTTACTAGAACCATTGGAGAGACCCAGTACTTC. Residues: CASSFTRTIGETQYF.

V is TRBV9 and J is TRBJ2-6; possibly TRBD2 for D (5 bases). V lost 7 bases to trimming and J lost 0 bases, with 8 bases between them. There are 14 residues in the CDR3. Germline CDR1 and CDR2: SGDLS and YYNGEE. CDR3: CASARGSGANVLTF. CDR3 in DNA: TGTGCCAGCGCTCGGGGCTCTGGGGCCAACGTCCTGACTTTC.

The chain combines TRBV11-3 with TRBJ2-7; no definite D call. This CDR3 region has 16 residues. The V and J ends lost 1 base and 0 bases respectively, with 13 bases between them. Germline assignment: CDR1 SGHNT and CDR2 YENEEA. The CDR3 is CASSLGPGQSSYEQYF. The CDR3 bases are TGTGCCAGCAGCTTAGGTCCGGGCCAGAGCTCCTACGAGCAGTACTTC.

The chain has TRBV6-8 and TRBJ1-2, with TRBD1 as a possible D gene (6 bases). The germline V gene has CDR1 MNHGY and CDR2 SAAAGT. The CDR3 contains 15 residues. Trimming left V 2 bases short and J 2 bases short, with 12 bases between. The DNA of the CDR3 is TGTGCCAGCAGTTACACCGCCGGGACAAACTATGGCTACACCTTC. This codes for CASSYTAGTNYGYTF.

A single count supports this clone. The gene calls are TRBV19 and TRBJ2-1, with D possibly matching TRBD2 (5 bases). Germline V gene data show CDR1 as LNHDA and CDR2 as SQIVND (reference sequence). CDR3 length: 12 residues. V lost 5 bases and J lost 10, with 12 bases in between. In nucleotides, the CDR3 is TGTGCCAGTAGTCGAACTAGAGTGGAGCAGTTCTTC. Amino acid sequence: CASSRTRVEQFF.

The genes are TRBV1 and TRBJ2-2; TRBD1, as called in the table, went unchecked against the DNA. TRBV1 is listed as a pseudogene. The CDR3 sequence is 15 residues long. The CDR3: CASSPGQGSPGELFF. CDR3 bases: TGCGCCAGCAGCCCCGGACAGGGGAGCCCCGGGGAGCTGTTTTTT.

The chain uses TRBV30 and TRBJ2-1, with TRBD2 identical over 11 bases. Germline lookup yields CDR1 GTSNPN and CDR2 SVGIG (reference sequence). The CDR3 has 15 amino acids. V gave up 4 bases and J gave up 4 bases; unmatched junction bases: 6. The chain's CDR3 is CAWNPGTSGYNEQFF. As DNA, the CDR3 is TGTGCCTGGAATCCCGGGACTAGCGGATACAATGAGCAGTTCTTC.

For the CDR3, the DNA is TGCAGCGTTGGAAACTCCTACAATGAGCAGTTCTTC. It encodes CSVGNSYNEQFF. V usage is TRBV29-1 and J usage is TRBJ2-1; D is unclear. This CDR3 region has 12 residues. V was clipped by 4 bases and J by 0 bases, with 4 bases between them. Germline-derived CDR1 and CDR2 are SQVTM and ANQGSEA.